Shown below are 12 T cell receptor beta chains from a single sample sequenced in a study of early T cells in non-severe SARS-CoV-2 infection. TCRdb ran MiXCR on the 5' RACE reads and lists one entry per CDR3 protein. The sample shows fewer than 80,000 distinct CDR3 sequences, about 11% of them seen only once. The material was whole blood, obtained at baseline. These receptors originate from an adult who was a healthcare worker with PCR-confirmed SARS-CoV-2 infection or an uninfected control (not recorded which).

This clonotype was counted only a few times. The gene calls are TRBV6-4 and TRBJ2-2; 10 bases agree with TRBD2. CDR1 is MRHNA and CDR2 is SNTAGT in the germline V gene. The CDR3 is 15 amino acids. The junction had 1 base not matched to a gene; V was cut back by 3 bases and J by 3 bases. The CDR3 loop reads CASSDSGGHTGELFF. The CDR3 bases are TGTGCCAGCAGTGATAGCGGGGGGCACACCGGGGAGCTGTTTTTT.

This clonotype was observed a few times. The V gene is TRBV7-9, the J gene TRBJ2-3, with TRBD2 identical over 8 bases. V was pared by 0 bases and J by 12 bases, with 5 bases of the junction left unmatched. Germline CDR1 SEHNR, CDR2 FQNEAQ (reference sequence). The CDR3 sequence is 13 residues long. This chain's CDR3 is CASSLAGSGAQYF. CDR3 sequence (DNA): TGTGCCAGCAGCTTAGCCGGTAGCGGGGCCCAGTATTTT.

The chain couples TRBV3-1 to TRBJ1-2; D ambiguous. Germline assignment: CDR1 LGHDT and CDR2 YNNKEL (reference sequence). The CDR3 has 13 residues. The V end was cut by 3 bases, the J end by 11 bases, with 16 bases between. The CDR3 sequence is CASSHFSTAGYTF. The CDR3 DNA reads as TGTGCCAGCAGCCATTTTTCGACTGCGGGTTACACCTTC.

V is TRBV20-1 and J is TRBJ1-4; TRBD1 matches at 9 bases. V trimming: 5 bases; J trimming: 5 bases; junction bases outside the gene matches: 3. Germline V gives CDR1 DFQATT, CDR2 SNEGSKA (reference sequence). The CDR3 loop spans 13 amino acids. The CDR3 region has the DNA TGCAGTGCTTCCGGGACAGGGAATGAAAAACTGTTTTTT. Protein: CSASGTGNEKLFF.

This clonotype was counted only a few times. The rearrangement links TRBV28 to TRBJ1-1; 8 bases match TRBD1. The CDR3 has 15 residues. V shed 5 bases, J shed 3 bases, and the junction held 8 bases outside the gene matches. Per germline, CDR1 MDHEN and CDR2 SYDVKM. CDR3 nucleotides: TGTGCCAGCAGTGAGCGGACAGGGAAGGACACTGAAGCTTTCTTT. It is translated as CASSERTGKDTEAFF.

This chain joins TRBV6-5 and TRBJ1-2; tentatively, D is TRBD1 (6 bases). This CDR3 has 15 residues. Germline V gene sequence: CDR1 MNHEY, CDR2 SVGAGI. The V gene lost 0 bases and the J gene lost 5 bases, with 13 bases spanning the gap. CDR3 loop: CASSYSSGGRYGYTF. The CDR3 nucleotides are TGTGCCAGCAGTTACTCATCGGGGGGCCGGTATGGCTACACCTTC.

The sample holds a few counts of this clonotype. The chain has TRBV7-9 and TRBJ1-1, with D tentatively TRBD1 (5 bases). Germline CDR1 reads SEHNR; CDR2 reads FQNEAQ (reference sequence). Deletions cut 0 bases from V and 5 bases from J, with 13 bases between. The CDR3 runs to 15 residues. CDR3 sequence: CASSLAQGGKTEAFF. CDR3 sequence (DNA): TGTGCCAGCAGCTTAGCGCAGGGAGGAAAAACTGAAGCTTTCTTT.

The gene calls are TRBV9 and TRBJ1-6; D is ambiguous. The germline CDR1 and CDR2 sequences are SGDLS and YYNGEE. The CDR3 covers 17 residues. Trimming removed 3 bases at V and 5 bases at J, with 18 bases between. As DNA, the CDR3 is TGTGCCAGCAGCGGTTTGGAGGGCGGTTCAAATAATTCACCCCTCCACTTT. Translated, it gives CASSGLEGGSNNSPLHF.

This clonotype was detected ten times or more. The J gene is TRBJ2-1, the V gene TRBV7-2, with D perhaps TRBD1 or TRBD2 (5 bases each). Germline V gene data show CDR1 as SGHTA and CDR2 as FQGNSA. V was clipped by 5 bases and J by 0 bases, with 20 bases between them. The CDR3 runs 18 residues. CDR3 in amino acids: CASSLRAHGASSYNEQFF. DNA for the CDR3: TGTGCCAGCAGCCTTCGCGCCCACGGGGCTAGCTCCTACAATGAGCAGTTCTTC.

This clonotype was counted between two and nine times. The rearrangement links TRBV3-1 to TRBJ2-2, with TRBD2 matching over 7 bases. There are 17 residues in the CDR3. Germline V gives CDR1 LGHDT, CDR2 YNNKEL (reference sequence). The ends lost 3 bases at V and 5 bases at J; junction bases unmatched: 12. CDR3 nucleotides: TGTGCCAGCAGCCAGCCCAGCGGGGCCGGAGCAACCGGGGAGCTGTTTTTT. As protein: CASSQPSGAGATGELFF.

This clonotype was recorded many times. The rearrangement joins TRBV2 to TRBJ1-3, with 8 bases that match TRBD1. J lost 3 bases, V lost 6 bases, and 7 bases had no gene match. This CDR3 spans 15 amino acids. Germline lookup yields CDR1 SNHLY and CDR2 FYNNEI. DNA of the CDR3: TGTGCCAGCAGAGAGGACAGGGCAAGTGGAAACACCATATATTTT. Protein sequence: CASREDRASGNTIYF.

In this sample, this clonotype turned up a few times. V usage is TRBV7-9 and J usage is TRBJ1-1; unclear D gene. Deletions cut 6 bases from V and 6 bases from J, with 17 bases between. Germline loops: CDR1 SEHNR, CDR2 FQNEAQ (reference sequence). The CDR3 totals 14 residues. This chain's CDR3 is CASRPPGSLAEAFF. In DNA, the CDR3 is TGTGCCAGCAGGCCTCCGGGGAGTCTCGCTGAAGCTTTCTTT.